This TCR beta chain was profiled in a study of blood T cell repertoires in COVID-19 (TCRdb year 2020). Describing the broader study: The collaborator samples originated in the United States, Italy and Spain and spanned the acute and convalescent phases of COVID-19. Samples were obtained from the ongoing ImmuneRACE study (first 160 participants) and from 1,254 subjects provided by 6 global collaborators. Subjects who had been exposed to COVID-19, were actively infected with it, or had recovered from it provided the deeply sampled blood TCRbeta repertoires that made up the dataset. A freely available public database, intended as a resource for researchers studying the immune response to SARS-CoV-2, is where the repertoires were released. The prospective study material was composed of cDNA or gDNA derived from T cells, B-cell-depleted T cells, or PBMCs. A de-identified subject ID, COVID-19 status, age in years and sex were almost always included in the sample metadata. Where available, HLA class I and class II types were taken from metadata supplied by the sample provider and were not determined by assay-based typing. Paper-wide results and their limitations: The quantity of clinical and demographic metadata differed by source and by participant and was supplied without curation.

The collaborating institutions used their own protocols to collect whole blood in K2EDTA tubes. For TCRbeta analysis, collaborators shipped samples as frozen whole blood, isolated PBMCs, or DNA extracted from either of those sample types. As to this clone: There is no known antigen for this receptor. No quality values exist for individual bases; no much larger clone is one base distant.

The immunoSEQ Assay, a bias-controlled multiplex PCR, was used to amplify TCRbeta CDR3 regions from genomic DNA. Per the authors' processing: The number of nucleated cells in each sample was estimated by amplification of reference gene primers within the assay. Sequence reads were collapsed and filtered to measure the absolute abundance of every unique TCRbeta CDR3 rearrangement. Productive Simpson clonality was computed per sample as the square root of Simpson's diversity index over productive rearrangements. This immuneACCESS table, as held by TCRdb, lists in-frame sequences with V and J called but not all clones. Of the missing ones, under half trace to an unresolved V gene in checked studies; the others have no known cause. The V and J calls and clone size were taken over from that table, and D and trimming were inferred from the DNA. In all, the sample holds roughly 180,000 clones, and about 88% of those were seen once. The ten largest clones capture 2.1% of the sample.

From its cysteine to its phenylalanine, the CDR3 spans 14 amino acids. The DNA shown is the 42-base CDR3, in frame from base 1. Trimmed from V: 2 bases; trimmed from J: 7 bases; junction bases lacking a gene match: 6. CDR1 SGDLS and CDR2 YYNGEE were looked up in the germline V gene. The receptor chain draws on TRBV9 and TRBJ1-2; the central 9 bases match TRBD1. The sequenced material came from peripheral blood. The sequence was collected from a man between 65 and 79 years old with active or convalescent COVID-19. The CDR3 region has the sequence CASSVGQGFFGYTF. The nucleotide sequence reads as follows: TGTGCCAGCAGCGTCGGACAGGGGTTCTTTGGCTACACCTTC. Beyond the CDR3, the reference TRBV9 and TRBJ1-2 genes provide the residues; the full variable domain reads: DSGVTQTPKHLITATGQRVTLRCSPRSGDLSVYWYQQSLDQGLQFLIQYYNGEERAKGNILERFSAQQFPDLHSELNLSSLELGDSALYFCASSVGQGFFGYTFGSGTRLTVV.